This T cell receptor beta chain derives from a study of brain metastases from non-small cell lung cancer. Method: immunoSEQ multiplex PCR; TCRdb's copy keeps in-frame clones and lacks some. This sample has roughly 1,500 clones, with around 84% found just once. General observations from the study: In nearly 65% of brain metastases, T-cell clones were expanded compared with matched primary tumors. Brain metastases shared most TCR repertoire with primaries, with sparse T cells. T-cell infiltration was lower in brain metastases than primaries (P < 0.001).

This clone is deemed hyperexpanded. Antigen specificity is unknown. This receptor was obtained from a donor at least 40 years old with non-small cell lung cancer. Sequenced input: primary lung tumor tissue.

The CDR3 is CASSYGILDYNEQFF. In DNA form, the CDR3 reads TGTGCCAGCAGTTACGGAATACTAGATTACAATGAGCAGTTCTTC. The V gene is TRBV6-5, the J gene TRBJ2-1, with a possible D match to TRBD2 (5 bases). Per the germline V gene, CDR1 is MNHEY and CDR2 is SVGAGI. The CDR3 has 15 residues. The V gene lost 2 bases and the J gene lost 4 bases, with 12 bases spanning the gap.